This T cell receptor (beta chain) appears in the sequencing data of a study of neurological immune-mediated disorders. Over 170 million TCR-beta sequences from 15-18 subjects were obtained in each sequencing run. TCRdb independently ran MiXCR on the 5' RACE reads; one entry per CDR3 protein. In the table there are some 77,000 distinct CDR3 sequences, 9.4% of which are singletons. The unsorted libraries originated from 2 million PBMCs kept at -80 C. This clonotype was recorded at least ten times. The length of the CDR3 is 15 residues. Between the trimmed V and J ends, which lost 2 bases and 3 bases, there was a span of 10 bases.

The material sequenced was PBMCs. This chain connects TRBV12-3 or TRBV12-4 to TRBJ2-2; D may be TRBD1 (5 bases). The source is a man aged 50-59 years in good health. DNA for the CDR3: TGTGCCAGCAGTTTAAGCAGGGTTGACACCGGGGAGCTGTTTTTT. Translated: CASSLSRVDTGELFF.